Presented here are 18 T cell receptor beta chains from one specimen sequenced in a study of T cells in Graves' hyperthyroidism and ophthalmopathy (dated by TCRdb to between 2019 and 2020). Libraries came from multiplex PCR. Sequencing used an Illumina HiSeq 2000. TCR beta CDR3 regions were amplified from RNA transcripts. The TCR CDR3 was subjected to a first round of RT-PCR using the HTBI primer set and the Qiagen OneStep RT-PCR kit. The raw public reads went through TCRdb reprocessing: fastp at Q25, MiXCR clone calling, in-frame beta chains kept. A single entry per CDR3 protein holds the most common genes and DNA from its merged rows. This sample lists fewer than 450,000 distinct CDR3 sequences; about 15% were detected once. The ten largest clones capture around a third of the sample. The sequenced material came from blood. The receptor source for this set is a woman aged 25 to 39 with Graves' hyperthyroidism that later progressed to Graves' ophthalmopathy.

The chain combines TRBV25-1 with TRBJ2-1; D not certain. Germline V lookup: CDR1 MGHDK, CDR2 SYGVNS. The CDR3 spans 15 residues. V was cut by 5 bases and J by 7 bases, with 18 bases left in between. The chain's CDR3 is CASSSLGMVSNEQFF. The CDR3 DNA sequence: TGTGCCAGCAGTTCCCTTGGAATGGTGTCGAATGAGCAGTTCTTC.

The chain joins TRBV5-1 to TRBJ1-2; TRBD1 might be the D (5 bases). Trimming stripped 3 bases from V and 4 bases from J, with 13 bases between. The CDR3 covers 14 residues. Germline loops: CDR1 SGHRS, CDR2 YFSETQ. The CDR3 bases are TGCGCCAGCAGCTCACGGGGGGTAGGCTATGGCTACACCTTC. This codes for CASSSRGVGYGYTF.

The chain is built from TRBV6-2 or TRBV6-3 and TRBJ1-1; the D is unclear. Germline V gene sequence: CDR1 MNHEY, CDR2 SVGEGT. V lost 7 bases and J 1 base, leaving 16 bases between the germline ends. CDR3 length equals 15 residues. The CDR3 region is CASTNPGRQNTEAFF. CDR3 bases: TGTGCCAGCACCAACCCTGGACGGCAGAACACTGAAGCTTTCTTT.

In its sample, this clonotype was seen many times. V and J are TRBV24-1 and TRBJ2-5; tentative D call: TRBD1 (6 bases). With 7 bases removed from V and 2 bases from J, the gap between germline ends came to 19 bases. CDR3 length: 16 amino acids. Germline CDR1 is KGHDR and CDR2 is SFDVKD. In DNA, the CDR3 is TGTGCCACCAGATCCTCCCAACCACAGGGACAAGAGACCCAGTACTTC. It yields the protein CATRSSQPQGQETQYF.

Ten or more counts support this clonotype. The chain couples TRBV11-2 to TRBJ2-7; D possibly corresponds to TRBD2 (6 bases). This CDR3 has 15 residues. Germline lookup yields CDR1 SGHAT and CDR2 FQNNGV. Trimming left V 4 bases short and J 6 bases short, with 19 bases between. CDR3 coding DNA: TGTGCCAGCAGCTGGAGGGCCGGTGGTTCGACCGAGCAGTACTTC. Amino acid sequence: CASSWRAGGSTEQYF. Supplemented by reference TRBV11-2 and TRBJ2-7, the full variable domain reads EAGVAQSPRYKIIEKRQSVAFWCNPISGHATLYWYQQILGQGPKLLIQFQNNGVVDDSQLPKDRFSAERLKGVDSTLKIQPAKLEDSAVYLCASSWRAGGSTEQYFGPGTRLTVT.

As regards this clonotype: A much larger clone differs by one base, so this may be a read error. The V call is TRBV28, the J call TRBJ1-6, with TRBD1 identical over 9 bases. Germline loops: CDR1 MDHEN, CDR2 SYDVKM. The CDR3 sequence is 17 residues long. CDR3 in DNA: TGTGCCAACAGTTCTTTTTCCGGGACAGGGAAAAATTCACCCCTCCACTTT. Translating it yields CANSSFSGTGKNSPLHF.

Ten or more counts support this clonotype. The CDR3 spells CASSERSFSVKGSYGYTF. CDR3 DNA: TGTGCCAGCAGTGAAAGGAGTTTTTCCGTAAAAGGGAGCTATGGCTACACCTTC. The chain recombines TRBV6-1 with TRBJ1-2, with no clear D. Trimming removed 2 bases at V and 4 bases at J, with 23 bases between. Germline CDR1 and CDR2: MNHNS and SASEGT. The CDR3 is 18 residues long.

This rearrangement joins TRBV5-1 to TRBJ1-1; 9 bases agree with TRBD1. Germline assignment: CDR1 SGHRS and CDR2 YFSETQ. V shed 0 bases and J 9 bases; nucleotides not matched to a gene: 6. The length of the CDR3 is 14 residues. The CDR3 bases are TGCGCCAGCAGCTTGGCCGGACAGGGGAGCAAAGCTTTCTTT. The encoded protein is CASSLAGQGSKAFF.

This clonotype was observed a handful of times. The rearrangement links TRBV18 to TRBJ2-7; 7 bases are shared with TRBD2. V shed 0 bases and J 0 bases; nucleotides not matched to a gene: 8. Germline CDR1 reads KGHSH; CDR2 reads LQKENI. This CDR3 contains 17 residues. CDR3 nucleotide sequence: TGTGCCAGCTCACCACCGTCCGTGGGAGGGAACTCCTACGAGCAGTACTTC. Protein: CASSPPSVGGNSYEQYF.

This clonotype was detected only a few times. The CDR3 loop is CASSSIYGYTF. For the CDR3, the DNA is TGTGCCAGCAGCTCCATCTATGGCTACACCTTC. V gene TRBV9 combines with J gene TRBJ1-2, with unresolved D. The germline gives CDR1 SGDLS, CDR2 YYNGEE. The CDR3 extends over 11 amino acids. V was trimmed by 4 bases and J by 4 bases, leaving 5 bases between them.

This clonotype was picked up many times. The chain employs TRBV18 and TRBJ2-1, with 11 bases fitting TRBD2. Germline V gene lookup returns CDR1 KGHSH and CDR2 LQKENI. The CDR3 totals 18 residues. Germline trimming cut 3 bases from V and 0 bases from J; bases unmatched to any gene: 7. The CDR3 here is CASSPPGLAARSYNEQFF. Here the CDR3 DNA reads TGTGCCAGCTCACCTCCGGGACTAGCGGCGCGCTCCTACAATGAGCAGTTCTTC.

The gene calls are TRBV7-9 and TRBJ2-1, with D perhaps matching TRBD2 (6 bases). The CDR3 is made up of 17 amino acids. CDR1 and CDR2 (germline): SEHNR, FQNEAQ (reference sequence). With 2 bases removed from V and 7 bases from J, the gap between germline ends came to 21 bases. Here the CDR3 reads CASSLFRTNGSGNEQFF. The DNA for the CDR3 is TGTGCCAGCAGCTTATTCCGGACTAACGGGAGTGGTAATGAGCAGTTCTTC.

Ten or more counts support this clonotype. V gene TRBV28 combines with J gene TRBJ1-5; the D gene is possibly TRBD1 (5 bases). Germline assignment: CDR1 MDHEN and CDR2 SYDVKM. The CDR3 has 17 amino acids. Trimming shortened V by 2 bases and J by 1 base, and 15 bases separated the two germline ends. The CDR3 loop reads CASSLRNKGPSNQPQHF. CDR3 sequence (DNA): TGTGCCAGCAGTTTACGAAATAAGGGACCCAGCAATCAGCCCCAGCATTTT. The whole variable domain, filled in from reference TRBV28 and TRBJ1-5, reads DVKVTQSSRYLVKRTGEKVFLECVQDMDHENMFWYRQDPGLGLRLIYFSYDVKMKEKGDIPEGYSVSREKKERFSLILESASTNQTSMYLCASSLRNKGPSNQPQHFGDGTRLSIL.

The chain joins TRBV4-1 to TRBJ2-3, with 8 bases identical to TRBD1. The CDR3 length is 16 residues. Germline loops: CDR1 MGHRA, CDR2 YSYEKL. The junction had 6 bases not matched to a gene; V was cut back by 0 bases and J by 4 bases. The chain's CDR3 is CASSQDARGQADTQYF. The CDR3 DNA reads TGCGCCAGCAGCCAAGATGCCAGGGGGCAGGCAGATACGCAGTATTTT.

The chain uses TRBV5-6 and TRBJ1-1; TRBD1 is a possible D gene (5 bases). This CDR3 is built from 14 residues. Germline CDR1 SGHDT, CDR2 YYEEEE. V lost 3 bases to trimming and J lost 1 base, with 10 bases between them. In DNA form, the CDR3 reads TGTGCCAGCAGCTCGTTACAGGAGAACACTGAAGCTTTCTTT. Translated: CASSSLQENTEAFF.

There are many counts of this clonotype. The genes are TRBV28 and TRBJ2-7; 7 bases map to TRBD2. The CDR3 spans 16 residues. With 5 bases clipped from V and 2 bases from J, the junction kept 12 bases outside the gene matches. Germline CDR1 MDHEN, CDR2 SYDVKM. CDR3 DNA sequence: TGTGCCAGCAGTCCGGGCAACGGACTAGAAGCCTACGAGCAGTACTTC. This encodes CASSPGNGLEAYEQYF. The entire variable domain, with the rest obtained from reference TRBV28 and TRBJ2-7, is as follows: DVKVTQSSRYLVKRTGEKVFLECVQDMDHENMFWYRQDPGLGLRLIYFSYDVKMKEKGDIPEGYSVSREKKERFSLILESASTNQTSMYLCASSPGNGLEAYEQYFGPGTRLTVT.

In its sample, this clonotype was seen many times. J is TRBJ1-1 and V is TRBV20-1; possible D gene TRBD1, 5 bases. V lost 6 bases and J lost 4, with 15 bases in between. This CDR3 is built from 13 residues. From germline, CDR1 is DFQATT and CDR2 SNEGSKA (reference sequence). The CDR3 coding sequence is TGCAGTGCCGAAAGGGGCGGAACCACTGAAGCTTTCTTT. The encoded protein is CSAERGGTTEAFF.

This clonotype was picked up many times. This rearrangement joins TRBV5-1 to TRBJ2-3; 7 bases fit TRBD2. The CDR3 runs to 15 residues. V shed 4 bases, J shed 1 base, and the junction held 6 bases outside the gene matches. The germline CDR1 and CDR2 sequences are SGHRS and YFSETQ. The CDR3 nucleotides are TGCGCCAGCAGCCCGACTAGCCGAGGCACAGATACGCAGTATTTT. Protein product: CASSPTSRGTDTQYF. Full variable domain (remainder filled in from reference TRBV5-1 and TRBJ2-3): KAGVTQTPRYLIKTRGQQVTLSCSPISGHRSVSWYQQTPGQGLQFLFEYFSETQRNKGNFPGRFSGRQFSNSRSEMNVSTLELGDSALYLCASSPTSRGTDTQYFGPGTRLTVL.